Here is one T cell receptor beta chain with its context. Reverse transcription used roughly 0.45 to 1 ug RNA and random hexamers. TCRdb redid the calling of the immunoSEQ multiplex PCR reads with MiXCR, one entry per CDR3 protein. Counted here are roughly 180,000 distinct CDR3 sequences, about 95% occurring once; the ten biggest clones make up around 0.094%. The sample is drawn from a study of CD8 T cells in Susac syndrome. Study summary: When their blood was taken, the Susac syndrome patients had either not yet had any therapy, were taking corticosteroids, or were taking intravenous immunoglobulin alone.

V lost 3 bases to trimming and J lost 6 bases; unmatched junction nucleotides: 10. CDR3 length: 15 amino acids. In germline, CDR1 is SGHDN, CDR2 FVKESK. Peripheral blood CD8+ and CD4+ T cells were profiled by TCR beta sequencing. The chain has TRBV14 and TRBJ1-1; 7 nucleotides line up with TRBD1. The receptor was derived from a human donor with Susac syndrome. Specimen: CD4+ T cells from PBMCs. The CDR3 protein is CASSHNPRRGSEAFF. The CDR3 DNA sequence: TGTGCCAGCAGCCACAACCCGCGCAGGGGGTCTGAAGCTTTCTTT.